A selection of T cell receptor beta chains follows, all from one sample in a study of T cells in Graves' hyperthyroidism and ophthalmopathy. TCRdb ran MiXCR on the multiplex PCR reads and lists one entry per CDR3 protein. Seen here are over 450,000 distinct CDR3 sequences, roughly an eighth observed once, and the top ten hold less than 20%. Sequencing was done on a sample of blood. Receptors originate from a woman between 18 and 29 years old with Graves' hyperthyroidism. CDR3s include the opening cysteine and the closing phenylalanine or tryptophan.

TRBV4-2	TRBJ2-5	CASSQSGLAGGRETQYF
TRBV20-1	TRBJ2-3	CSASRQFTDTQYF
TRBV24-1	TRBJ2-1	CATSDPRLGLDEQFF
TRBV20-1	TRBJ1-1	CSADLNTEAFF
TRBV4-1	TRBJ2-1	CASSHALATGNNEQFF
TRBV6-1	TRBJ1-5	CASSEAAEYQPQHF
TRBV12-5	TRBJ2-3	CASGLYESWELPDTQYF
TRBV10-3	TRBJ1-2	CAISGGDRSDGYTF
TRBV28	TRBJ2-2	CASTLAGGWTGELFF
TRBV18	TRBJ1-1	CASSVVMNTEAFF
TRBV13	TRBJ2-7	CASSLEAGIYEQYF
TRBV5-1	TRBJ1-1	CASSFYRVGTEAFF
TRBV5-1	TRBJ2-7	CASSLGSGSGYEQYF
TRBV7-8	TRBJ2-5	CASSPTPSRETQYF
TRBV28	TRBJ2-3	CASSPLAGGPRTQYF
TRBV3-1	TRBJ2-2	CASSQDWTGADTGELFF
TRBV11-2	TRBJ2-4	CASSLSRGGTKNIQYF
TRBV7-9	TRBJ2-5	CASSPRPSGETQYF
TRBV5-1	TRBJ1-3	CASSPQTGQGSTIYF
TRBV6-1	TRBJ2-7	CASSGLAGVYEQYF
TRBV7-3	TRBJ2-1	CASSLRAGQGFYEQFF
TRBV12-3/TRBV12-4	TRBJ1-5	CASSFRPRQPQHF
TRBV9	TRBJ2-1	CASSIGTSGKQFF
TRBV11-3	TRBJ2-5	CASSKVGEQETQYF
TRBV7-9	TRBJ1-6	CASSLELVHSPLHF
TRBV7-3	TRBJ2-5	CASSLIPTGQETQYF
TRBV20-1	TRBJ2-1	CSASRPSYNEQFF
TRBV19	TRBJ2-1	CASRPRDYPIKSSYNEQFF